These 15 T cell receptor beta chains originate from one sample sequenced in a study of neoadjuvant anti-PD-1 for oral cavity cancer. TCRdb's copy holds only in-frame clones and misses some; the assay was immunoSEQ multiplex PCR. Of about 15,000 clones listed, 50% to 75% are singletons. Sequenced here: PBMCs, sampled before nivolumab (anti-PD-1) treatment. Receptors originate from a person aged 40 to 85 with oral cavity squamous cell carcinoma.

The chain's CDR3 is CSVAADLNTEAFF. CDR3 nucleotide sequence: TGCAGCGTTGCTGCGGATTTGAACACTGAAGCTTTCTTT. J is TRBJ1-1 and V is TRBV29-1; D is unresolved. The V and J ends lost 4 bases and 0 bases respectively, with 9 bases between them. Germline-derived CDR1 and CDR2 are SQVTM and ANQGSEA. This CDR3 spans 13 amino acids. Supplemented by reference TRBV29-1 and TRBJ1-1, the full variable domain reads SAVISQKPSRDICQRGTSLTIQCQVDSQVTMMFWYRQQPGQSLTLIATANQGSEATYESGFVIDKFPISRPNLTFSTLTVSNMSPEDSSIYLCSVAADLNTEAFFGQGTRLTVV.

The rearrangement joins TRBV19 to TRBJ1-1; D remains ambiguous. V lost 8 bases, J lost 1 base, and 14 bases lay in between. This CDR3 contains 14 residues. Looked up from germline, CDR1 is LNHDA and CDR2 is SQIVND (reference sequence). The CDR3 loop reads CASLGGRENTEAFF. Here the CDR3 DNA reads TGTGCCAGTTTAGGTGGCAGAGAGAACACTGAAGCTTTCTTT.

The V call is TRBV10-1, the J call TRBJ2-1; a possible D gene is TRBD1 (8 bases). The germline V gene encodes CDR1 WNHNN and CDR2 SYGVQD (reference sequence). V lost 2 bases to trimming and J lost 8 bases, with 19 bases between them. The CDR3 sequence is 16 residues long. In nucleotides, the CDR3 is TGCGCCAGCAGTGAGAGTATAGGACAGGGAGGGCATGAGCAGTTCTTC. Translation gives CASSESIGQGGHEQFF.

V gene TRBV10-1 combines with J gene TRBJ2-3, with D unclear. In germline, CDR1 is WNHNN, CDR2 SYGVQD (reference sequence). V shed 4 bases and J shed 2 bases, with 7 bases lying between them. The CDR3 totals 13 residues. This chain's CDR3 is CASSGGLTDTQYF. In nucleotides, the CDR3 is TGCGCCAGCAGTGGGGGTCTCACAGATACGCAGTATTTT.

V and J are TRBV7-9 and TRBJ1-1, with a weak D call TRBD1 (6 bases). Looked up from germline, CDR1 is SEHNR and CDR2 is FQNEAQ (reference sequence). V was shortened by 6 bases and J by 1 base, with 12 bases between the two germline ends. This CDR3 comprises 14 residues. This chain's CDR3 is CASSRGAANTEAFF. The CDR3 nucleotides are TGTGCCAGCAGTCGGGGGGCCGCGAACACTGAAGCTTTCTTT.

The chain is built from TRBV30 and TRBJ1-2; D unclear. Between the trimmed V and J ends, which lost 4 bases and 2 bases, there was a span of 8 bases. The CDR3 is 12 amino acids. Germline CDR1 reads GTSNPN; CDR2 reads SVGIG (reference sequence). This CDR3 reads CAWIARNYGYTF. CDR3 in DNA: TGTGCCTGGATCGCCCGCAACTATGGCTACACCTTC.

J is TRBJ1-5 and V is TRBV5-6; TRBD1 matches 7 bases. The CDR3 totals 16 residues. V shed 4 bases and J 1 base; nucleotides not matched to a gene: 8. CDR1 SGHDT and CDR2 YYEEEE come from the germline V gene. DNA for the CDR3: TGTGCCAGCAGCGACCATGGGGGACAGAGCAATCAGCCCCAGCATTTT. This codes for CASSDHGGQSNQPQHF.

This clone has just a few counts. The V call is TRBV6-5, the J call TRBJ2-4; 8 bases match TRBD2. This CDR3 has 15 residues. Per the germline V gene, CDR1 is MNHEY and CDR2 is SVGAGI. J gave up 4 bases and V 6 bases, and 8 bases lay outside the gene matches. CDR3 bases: TGTGCCAGCAGGAGCGGGAGTGGAGGGAAAAACATTCAGTACTTC. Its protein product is CASRSGSGGKNIQYF.

This chain's CDR3 is CASSVGGGLSEKLFF. The DNA for the CDR3 is TGTGCCAGCAGCGTAGGAGGGGGGTTGAGCGAAAAACTGTTTTTT. This chain links TRBV9 with TRBJ1-4; D might be TRBD1 (6 bases). The length of the CDR3 is 15 residues. Germline lookup yields CDR1 SGDLS and CDR2 YYNGEE. Trimming left V 0 bases short and J 8 bases short, with 14 bases between.

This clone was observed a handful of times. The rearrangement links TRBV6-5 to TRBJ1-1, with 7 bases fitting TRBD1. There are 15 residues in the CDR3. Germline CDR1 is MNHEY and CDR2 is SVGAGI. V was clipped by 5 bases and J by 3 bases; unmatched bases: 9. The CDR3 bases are TGTGCCAGCAGTCCTCTAGACAGGGCTTACACTGAAGCTTTCTTT. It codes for CASSPLDRAYTEAFF.

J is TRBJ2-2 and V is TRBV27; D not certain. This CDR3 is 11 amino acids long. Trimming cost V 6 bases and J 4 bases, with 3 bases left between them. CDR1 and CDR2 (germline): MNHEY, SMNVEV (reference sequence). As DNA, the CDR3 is TGTGCCAGCAGGGGCACCGGGGAGCTGTTTTTT. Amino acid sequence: CASRGTGELFF.

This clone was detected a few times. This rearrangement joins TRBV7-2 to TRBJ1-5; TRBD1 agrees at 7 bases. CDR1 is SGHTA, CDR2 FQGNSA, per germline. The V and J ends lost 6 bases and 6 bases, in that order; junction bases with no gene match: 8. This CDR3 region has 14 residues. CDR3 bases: TGTGCCAGCAGGATAACAGGGGCAAGTCAGCCCCAGCATTTT. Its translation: CASRITGASQPQHF. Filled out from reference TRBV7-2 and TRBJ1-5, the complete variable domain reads GAGVSQSPSNKVTEKGKDVELRCDPISGHTALYWYRQSLGQGLEFLIYFQGNSAPDKSGLPSDRFSAERTGGSVSTLTIQRTQQEDSAVYLCASRITGASQPQHFGDGTRLSIL.

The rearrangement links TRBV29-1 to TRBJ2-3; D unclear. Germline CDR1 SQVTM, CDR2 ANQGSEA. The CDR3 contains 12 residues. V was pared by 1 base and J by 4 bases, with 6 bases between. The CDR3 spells CSVEVVPDTQYF. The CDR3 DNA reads TGCAGCGTTGAAGTGGTGCCAGATACGCAGTATTTT.

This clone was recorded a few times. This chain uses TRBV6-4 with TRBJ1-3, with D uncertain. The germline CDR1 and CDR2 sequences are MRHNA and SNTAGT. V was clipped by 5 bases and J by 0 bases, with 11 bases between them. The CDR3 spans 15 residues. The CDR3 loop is CASSPEAYSGNTIYF. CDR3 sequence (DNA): TGTGCCAGCAGTCCCGAGGCCTACTCTGGAAACACCATATATTTT.

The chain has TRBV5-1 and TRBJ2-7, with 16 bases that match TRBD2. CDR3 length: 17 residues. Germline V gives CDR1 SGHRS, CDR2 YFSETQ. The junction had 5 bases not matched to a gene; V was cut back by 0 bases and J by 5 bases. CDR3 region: CASSLEGLAGGLNEQYF. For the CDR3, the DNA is TGCGCCAGCAGCTTGGAGGGACTAGCGGGAGGGCTGAACGAGCAGTACTTC.